This T cell receptor beta chain was recorded in a study of siplizumab effects on memory and regulatory T cells. Study-wide points: In siplizumab cultures, the suppressive function of proliferating Tregs remained unconfirmed.

Sequencing used immunoSEQ multiplex PCR; TCRdb keeps in-frame clones, though not all of them. The profile covers 85,000 to 130,000 clones, with nearly 95% appearing a single time and 0.6% to 0.7% taken by the ten largest. Germline CDR1 and CDR2: KGHSH and LQKENI. This CDR3 has 16 residues. The ends were cut back, 0 bases at V and 0 bases at J, with 12 bases in the middle. With respect to this clone: As yet, its antigen is unknown.

The origin of this receptor is a human donor in good health. What was sequenced was Tregs sorted from blood. The chain uses TRBV18 and TRBJ2-7, with D perhaps TRBD1 (6 bases). The CDR3, as DNA: TGTGCCAGCTCACCACCGAACAGGGATCCCTCCTACGAGCAGTACTTC. Translated, it gives CASSPPNRDPSYEQYF.